This T cell receptor (beta chain) is drawn from a study of blood T cell repertoires in COVID-19. Germline-derived CDR1 and CDR2 are KGHSH and LQKENI. V lost 0 bases and J lost 6; bases outside the gene matches: 6. The CDR3 has 16 amino acids. Only in-frame clones appear in the TCRdb table, and some are missing; sequencing was by immunoSEQ multiplex PCR. The sample has fewer than 250,000 clones, about 88% seen once; the top ten hold around 6.6%. The V gene is TRBV18, the J gene TRBJ1-5, with TRBD1 matching over 9 bases. The sequenced material came from peripheral blood. The sequence was obtained from a middle-aged woman who had recovered from COVID-19. This chain's CDR3 is CASSPPRQGEVQPQHF. The CDR3 DNA reads TGTGCCAGCTCACCACCCAGACAGGGGGAAGTTCAGCCCCAGCATTTT.